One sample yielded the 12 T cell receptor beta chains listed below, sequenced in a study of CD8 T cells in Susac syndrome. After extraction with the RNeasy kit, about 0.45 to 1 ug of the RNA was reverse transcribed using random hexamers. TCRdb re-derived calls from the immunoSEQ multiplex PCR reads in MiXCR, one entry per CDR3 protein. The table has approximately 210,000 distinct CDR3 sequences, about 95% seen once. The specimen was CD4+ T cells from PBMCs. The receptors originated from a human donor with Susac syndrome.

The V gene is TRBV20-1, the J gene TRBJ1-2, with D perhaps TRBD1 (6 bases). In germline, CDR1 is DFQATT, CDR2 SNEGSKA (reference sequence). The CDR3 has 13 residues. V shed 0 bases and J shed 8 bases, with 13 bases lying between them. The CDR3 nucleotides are TGCAGTGCTAGAGACCAACAGGGTTACGGCTACACCTTC. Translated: CSARDQQGYGYTF.

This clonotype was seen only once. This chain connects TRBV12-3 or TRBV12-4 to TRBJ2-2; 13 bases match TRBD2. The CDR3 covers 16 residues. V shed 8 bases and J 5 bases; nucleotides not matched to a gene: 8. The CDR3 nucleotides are TGTGCCAGCGCTCTACTAGCGGGGGGGCGGACCGGGGAGCTGTTTTTT. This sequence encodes CASALLAGGRTGELFF.

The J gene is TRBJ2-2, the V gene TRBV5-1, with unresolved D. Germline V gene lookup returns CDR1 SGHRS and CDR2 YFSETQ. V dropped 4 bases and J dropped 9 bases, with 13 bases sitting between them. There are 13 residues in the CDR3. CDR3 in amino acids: CASSPGNDRELFF. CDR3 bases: TGCGCCAGCAGCCCTGGGAACGATCGGGAGCTGTTTTTT.

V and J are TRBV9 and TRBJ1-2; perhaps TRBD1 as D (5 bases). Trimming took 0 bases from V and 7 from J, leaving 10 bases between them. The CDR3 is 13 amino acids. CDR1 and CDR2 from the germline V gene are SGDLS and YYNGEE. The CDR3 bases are TGTGCCAGCAGCGTAGTGACAGCAGCTGGCTACACCTTC. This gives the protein CASSVVTAAGYTF.

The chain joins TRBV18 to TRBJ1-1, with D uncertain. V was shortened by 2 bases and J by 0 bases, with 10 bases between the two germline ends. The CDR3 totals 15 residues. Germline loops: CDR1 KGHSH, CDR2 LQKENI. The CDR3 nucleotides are TGTGCCAGCTCACCAACTACTCAGGTGAACACTGAAGCTTTCTTT. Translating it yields CASSPTTQVNTEAFF. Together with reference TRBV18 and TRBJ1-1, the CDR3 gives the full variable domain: NAGVMQNPRHLVRRRGQEARLRCSPMKGHSHVYWYRQLPEEGLKFMVYLQKENIIDESGMPKERFSAEFPKEGPSILRIQQVVRGDSAAYFCASSPTTQVNTEAFFGQGTRLTVV.

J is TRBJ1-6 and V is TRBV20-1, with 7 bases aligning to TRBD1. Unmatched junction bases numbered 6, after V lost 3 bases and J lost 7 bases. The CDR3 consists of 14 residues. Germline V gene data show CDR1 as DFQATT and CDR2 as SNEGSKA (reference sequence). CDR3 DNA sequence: TGCAGTGCTAGCGAAGCCAGGGGGAATTCACCCCTCCACTTT. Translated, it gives CSASEARGNSPLHF.

CDR3 nucleotides: TGTGCCAGCAGCCGTTGGGACAGGGAGGGAGAGACCCAGTACTTC. It specifies CASSRWDREGETQYF. The V gene is TRBV14, the J gene TRBJ2-5, with 9 bases aligning to TRBD1. Germline loops: CDR1 SGHDN, CDR2 FVKESK. V dropped 4 bases and J dropped 4; count of bases not matched to a gene: 7. CDR3 length: 15 amino acids. The whole variable domain, remainder taken from reference TRBV14 and TRBJ2-5, is EAGVTQFPSHSVIEKGQTVTLRCDPISGHDNLYWYRRVMGKEIKFLLHFVKESKQDESGMPNNRFLAERTGGTYSTLKVQPAELEDSGVYFCASSRWDREGETQYFGPGTRLLVL.

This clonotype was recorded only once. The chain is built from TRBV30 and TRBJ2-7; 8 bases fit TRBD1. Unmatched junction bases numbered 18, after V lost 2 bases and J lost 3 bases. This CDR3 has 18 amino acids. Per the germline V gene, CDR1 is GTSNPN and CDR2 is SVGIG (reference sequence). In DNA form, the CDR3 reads TGTGCCTGGAGTAAATTAAAGATTAGAACGGGACAGGTCTACGAGCAGTACTTC. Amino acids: CAWSKLKIRTGQVYEQYF.

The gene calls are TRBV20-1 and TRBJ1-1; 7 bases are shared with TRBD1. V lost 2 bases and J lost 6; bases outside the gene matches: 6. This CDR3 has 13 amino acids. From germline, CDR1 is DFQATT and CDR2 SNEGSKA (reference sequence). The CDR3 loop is CSARRGGAAEAFF. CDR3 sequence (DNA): TGCAGTGCTAGACGAGGGGGCGCGGCTGAAGCTTTCTTT.

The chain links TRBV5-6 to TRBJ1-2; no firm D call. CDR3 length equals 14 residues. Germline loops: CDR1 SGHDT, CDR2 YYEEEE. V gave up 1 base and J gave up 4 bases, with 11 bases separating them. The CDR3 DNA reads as TGTGCCAGCAGCTTGCCCGGGGAGGGCTATGGCTACACCTTC. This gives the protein CASSLPGEGYGYTF.

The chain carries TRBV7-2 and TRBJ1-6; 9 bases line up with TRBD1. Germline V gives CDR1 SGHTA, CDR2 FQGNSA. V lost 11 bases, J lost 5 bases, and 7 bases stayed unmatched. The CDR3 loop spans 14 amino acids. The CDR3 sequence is CAGQQGADNSPLHF. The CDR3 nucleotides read TGTGCCGGGCAACAGGGGGCGGATAATTCACCCCTCCACTTT.

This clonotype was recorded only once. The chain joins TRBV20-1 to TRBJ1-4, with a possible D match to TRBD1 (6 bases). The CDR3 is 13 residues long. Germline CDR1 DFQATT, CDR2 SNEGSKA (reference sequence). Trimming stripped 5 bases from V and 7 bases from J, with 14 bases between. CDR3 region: CSAPRTGTEKLFF. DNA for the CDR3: TGCAGTGCTCCGAGAACAGGGACTGAAAAACTGTTTTTT.